What follows are 13 T cell receptor beta chains derived from one specimen sequenced in a study of a mutant IDH1 vaccine in newly diagnosed glioma. No cognate antigen is known for these TCRs. Time point noted: week 35, safety follow-up. The study gave 300 ug of mutant IDH1 20-mer peptide per vaccine dose, with topical imiquimod. The table came from immunoSEQ multiplex PCR; TCRdb's copy has only in-frame clones and leaves some out. The sample has around 44,000 clones; approximately 80% are singletons. The material sequenced was PBMCs, taken from a glioma patient whose treatment included an IDH1 peptide vaccine. The receptors here all came from a man aged 35 to 55 with glioma.

The rearrangement links TRBV7-9 to TRBJ2-3; weak D call: TRBD2 (5 bases). Trimming removed 5 bases from V and 4 bases from J, with 22 bases in between. From germline, CDR1 is SEHNR and CDR2 FQNEAQ (reference sequence). The CDR3 totals 17 residues. CDR3 DNA: TGTGCCAGCAGCACCCGACGCAGAGGGTTAGGCCCAGATACGCAGTATTTT. Translation: CASSTRRRGLGPDTQYF.

The chain is built from TRBV5-4 and TRBJ2-1; D tentatively fits TRBD1 or TRBD2 (5 bases each). CDR1 and CDR2 (germline): SGHNT, YYREEE (reference sequence). Trimming left V 3 bases short and J 12 bases short, with 10 bases between. There are 11 residues in the CDR3. For the CDR3, the DNA is TGTGCCAGCAGCTGGGGACGGATGCAGTTCTTC. Translated, it gives CASSWGRMQFF.

The rearrangement uses TRBV7-6 and TRBJ2-6; D not certain. The ends were cut back, 3 bases at V and 0 bases at J, with 3 bases in the middle. Germline V gene lookup returns CDR1 SGHVS and CDR2 FNYEAQ. The CDR3 is made up of 14 amino acids. CDR3 sequence reads: CASSFSSGANVLTF. The CDR3 DNA reads TGTGCCAGCAGCTTTTCCTCTGGGGCCAACGTCCTGACTTTC.

V is TRBV2 and J is TRBJ1-3; D is unresolved. The germline V gene has CDR1 SNHLY and CDR2 FYNNEI. The germline V and J ends were trimmed by 8 bases and 1 base, with 18 bases remaining between them. The CDR3 loop spans 16 amino acids. The chain's CDR3 is CASGIPTSRSGNTIYF. Here the CDR3 DNA reads TGTGCCAGCGGAATACCTACTTCTAGGTCTGGAAACACCATATATTTT. The variable domain in full, with the rest retrieved from reference TRBV2 and TRBJ1-3, is EPEVTQTPSHQVTQMGQEVILRCVPISNHLYFYWYRQILGQKVEFLVSFYNNEISEKSEIFDDQFSVERPDGSNFTLKIRSTKLEDSAMYFCASGIPTSRSGNTIYFGEGSWLTVV.

For the CDR3, the DNA is TGTGCCAGCAGTGATTTGGGTGATGACGAGCAGTACTTC. Its protein is CASSDLGDDEQYF. The chain couples TRBV2 to TRBJ2-7; unclear D gene. Germline-derived CDR1 and CDR2 are SNHLY and FYNNEI. This CDR3 spans 13 amino acids. V was shortened by 3 bases and J by 5 bases, with 11 bases between the two germline ends.

The chain links TRBV19 to TRBJ1-2; weak D call: TRBD1 (5 bases). CDR3 length equals 15 residues. V lost 5 bases to trimming and J lost 6 bases, with 19 bases between them. Germline V gene data show CDR1 as LNHDA and CDR2 as SQIVND (reference sequence). As DNA, the CDR3 is TGTGCCAGTAGTGGGGCGTGGGCCACCTCTGATGGCTACACCTTC. This gives the protein CASSGAWATSDGYTF.

This chain connects TRBV11-3 to TRBJ2-7; TRBD2 is a possible D gene (6 bases). V was trimmed by 3 bases and J by 7 bases, leaving 13 bases between them. CDR3 length: 13 amino acids. CDR1 and CDR2 (germline): SGHNT, YENEEA. CDR3 in amino acids: CASSFISAGEQYF. CDR3 bases: TGTGCCAGCAGCTTTATATCGGCGGGGGAGCAGTACTTC.

This clone was found once. V is TRBV4-1 and J is TRBJ1-1, with 9 bases that match TRBD1. CDR3 length: 17 amino acids. Germline trimming cut 4 bases from V and 1 base from J; bases unmatched to any gene: 10. In germline, CDR1 is MGHRA, CDR2 YSYEKL. CDR3 residues: CASSPFGTGNGNTEAFF. The CDR3 DNA is TGCGCCAGCAGCCCTTTCGGGACAGGGAATGGGAACACTGAAGCTTTCTTT.

The chain has TRBV25-1 and TRBJ2-4, with D perhaps given as TRBD1 or TRBD2 (5 bases each). Germline V gene sequence: CDR1 MGHDK, CDR2 SYGVNS. The CDR3 extends over 17 amino acids. The germline V and J ends were trimmed by 2 bases and 0 bases, with 14 bases remaining between them. CDR3 nucleotides: TGTGCCAGCAGTGAACTGGGGACCGGCCTAGCCAAAAACATTCAGTACTTC. Protein: CASSELGTGLAKNIQYF.

This clone has just a few counts. CDR3: CASSLDRGSQPQHF. In nucleotides, the CDR3 is TGTGCCAGCAGTTTGGACAGGGGGAGTCAGCCCCAGCATTTT. This rearrangement joins TRBV7-9 to TRBJ1-5, with TRBD1 identical over 10 bases. The CDR3 is made up of 14 amino acids. The germline V gene has CDR1 SEHNR and CDR2 FQNEAQ (reference sequence). The ends lost 6 bases at V and 6 bases at J; junction bases unmatched: 5. Looking up the rest from reference TRBV7-9 and TRBJ1-5 gives the full variable domain: DTGVSQNPRHKITKRGQNVTFRCDPISEHNRLYWYRQTLGQGPEFLTYFQNEAQLEKSRLLSDRFSAERPKGSFSTLEIQRTEQGDSAMYLCASSLDRGSQPQHFGDGTRLSIL.

The chain is built from TRBV6-5 and TRBJ2-5; no clear D. Trimming shortened V by 5 bases and J by 5 bases, and 12 bases separated the two germline ends. Looked up from germline, CDR1 is MNHEY and CDR2 is SVGAGI. The CDR3 totals 13 residues. CDR3 in amino acids: CASSRTSRETQYF. CDR3 DNA: TGTGCCAGCAGTCGGACCTCGCGGGAGACCCAGTACTTC.

The V call is TRBV5-6, the J call TRBJ2-1; 9 bases fit TRBD1. This CDR3 has 15 amino acids. Germline V lookup: CDR1 SGHDT, CDR2 YYEEEE. Trimming took 0 bases from V and 2 from J; bases not matched to a gene: 0. This chain's CDR3 is CASSLGDRAYNEQFF. In nucleotides, the CDR3 is TGTGCCAGCAGCTTGGGGGACAGGGCCTACAATGAGCAGTTCTTC.

The chain links TRBV5-1 to TRBJ1-2, with D hard to call. Trimming shortened V by 4 bases and J by 4 bases, and 14 bases separated the two germline ends. The CDR3 consists of 14 residues. The V gene's germline CDR1 is SGHRS and CDR2 YFSETQ. In nucleotides, the CDR3 is TGCGCCAGCAGCCACGCCACCGGGTCCTATGGCTACACCTTC. Its translation: CASSHATGSYGYTF.